This T cell receptor beta chain was recorded in a study of Graves' ophthalmopathy and Graves' hyperthyroidism. Background on the study: At the time of initial diagnosis and before any treatment, peripheral blood was collected.

The diagnosis combined clinical symptoms, thyroxine, TRAb, thyroid ultrasound and orbital computed tomography scans. PBMCs stemmed from approximately 9.7 ml of fresh peripheral blood. This clonotype was counted at least ten times. What it binds is not known. CDR3 length: 15 amino acids. Deletions cut 3 bases from V and 1 base from J, with 12 bases between. CDR1 and CDR2 (germline): MNHEY, SVGAGI. RNA transcripts were the template, and TCR beta CDR3 regions were amplified from them. The library came from an HTBI-primed first-round RT-PCR and a second-round multiplex PCR. TCRdb redid the calling of the multiplex PCR reads with MiXCR, one entry per CDR3 protein. The sample consists of 200,000 to 250,000 distinct CDR3 sequences, roughly a fifth of them appearing once. Study-wide results and limits: Sensitivity reached 85% to 90% and specificity almost 83% for a 13-signature model separating ophthalmopathy from stable hyperthyroidism.

The gene calls are TRBV6-5 and TRBJ2-5; tentatively, D is TRBD1 (6 bases). Sequenced material: peripheral blood. This clonotype originated in a woman between 50 and 59 years old with Graves' ophthalmopathy. The CDR3 DNA sequence: TGTGCCAGCAGTTATAAGGGACAAGTCCAAGAGACCCAGTACTTC. Amino acids: CASSYKGQVQETQYF.